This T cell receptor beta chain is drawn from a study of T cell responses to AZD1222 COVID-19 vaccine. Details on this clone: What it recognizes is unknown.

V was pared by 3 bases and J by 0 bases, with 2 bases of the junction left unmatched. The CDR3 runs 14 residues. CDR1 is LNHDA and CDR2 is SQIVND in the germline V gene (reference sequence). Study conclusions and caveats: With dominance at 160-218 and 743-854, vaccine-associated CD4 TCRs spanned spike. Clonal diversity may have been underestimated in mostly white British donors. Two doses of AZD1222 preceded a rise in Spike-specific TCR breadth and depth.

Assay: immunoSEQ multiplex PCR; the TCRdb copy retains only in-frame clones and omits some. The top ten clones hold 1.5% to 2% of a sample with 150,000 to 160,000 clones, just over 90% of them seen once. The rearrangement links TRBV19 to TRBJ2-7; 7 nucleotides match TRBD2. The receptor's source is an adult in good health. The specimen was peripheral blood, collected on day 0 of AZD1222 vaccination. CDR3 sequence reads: CASSMTSSSYEQYF. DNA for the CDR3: TGTGCCAGTAGTATGACTAGCAGCTCCTACGAGCAGTACTTC.